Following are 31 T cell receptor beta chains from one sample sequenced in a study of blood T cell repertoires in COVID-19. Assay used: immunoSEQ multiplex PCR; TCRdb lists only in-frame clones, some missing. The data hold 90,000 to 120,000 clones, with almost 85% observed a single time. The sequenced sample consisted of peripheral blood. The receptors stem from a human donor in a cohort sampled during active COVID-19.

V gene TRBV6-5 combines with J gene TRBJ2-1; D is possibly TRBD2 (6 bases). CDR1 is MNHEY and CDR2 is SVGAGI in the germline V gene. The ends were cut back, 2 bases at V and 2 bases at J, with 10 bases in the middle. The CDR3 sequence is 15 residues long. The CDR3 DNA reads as TGTGCCAGCAGTTACGGGGGGTTAACCTACAATGAGCAGTTCTTC. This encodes CASSYGGLTYNEQFF.

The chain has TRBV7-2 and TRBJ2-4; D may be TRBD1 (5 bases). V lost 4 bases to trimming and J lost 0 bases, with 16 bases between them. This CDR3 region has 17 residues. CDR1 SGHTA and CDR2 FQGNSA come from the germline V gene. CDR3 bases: TGTGCCAGCAGCTCCGCACAGGAGTTAATAGCCAAAAACATTCAGTACTTC. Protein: CASSSAQELIAKNIQYF.

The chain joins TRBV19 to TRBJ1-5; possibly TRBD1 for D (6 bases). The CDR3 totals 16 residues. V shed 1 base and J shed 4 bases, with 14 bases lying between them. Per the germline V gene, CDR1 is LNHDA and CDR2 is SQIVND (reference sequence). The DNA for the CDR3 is TGTGCCAGTAGTATAGTGAGCAGGGGATTAAATCAGCCCCAGCATTTT. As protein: CASSIVSRGLNQPQHF.

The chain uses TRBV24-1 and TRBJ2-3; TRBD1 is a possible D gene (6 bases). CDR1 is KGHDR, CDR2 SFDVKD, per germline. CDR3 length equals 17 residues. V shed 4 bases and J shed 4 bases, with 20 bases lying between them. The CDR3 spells CATSEAGTPMAADTQYF. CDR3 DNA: TGTGCCACCAGTGAGGCCGGGACACCTATGGCCGCAGATACGCAGTATTTT.

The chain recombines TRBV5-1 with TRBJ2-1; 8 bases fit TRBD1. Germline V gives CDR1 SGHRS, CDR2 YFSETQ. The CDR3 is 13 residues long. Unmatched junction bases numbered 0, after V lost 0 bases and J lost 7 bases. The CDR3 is CASSLGQGNEQFF. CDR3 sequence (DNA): TGCGCCAGCAGCTTGGGACAGGGGAATGAGCAGTTCTTC. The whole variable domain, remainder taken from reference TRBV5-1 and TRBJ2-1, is KAGVTQTPRYLIKTRGQQVTLSCSPISGHRSVSWYQQTPGQGLQFLFEYFSETQRNKGNFPGRFSGRQFSNSRSEMNVSTLELGDSALYLCASSLGQGNEQFFGPGTRLTVL.

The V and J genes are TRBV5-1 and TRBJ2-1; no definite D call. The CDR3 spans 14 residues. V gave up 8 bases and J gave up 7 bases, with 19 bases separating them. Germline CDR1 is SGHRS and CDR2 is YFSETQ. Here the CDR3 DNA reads TGCGCCAGTAGCCCTCCGGTGGCACAGAATGAGCAGTTCTTC. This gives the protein CASSPPVAQNEQFF.

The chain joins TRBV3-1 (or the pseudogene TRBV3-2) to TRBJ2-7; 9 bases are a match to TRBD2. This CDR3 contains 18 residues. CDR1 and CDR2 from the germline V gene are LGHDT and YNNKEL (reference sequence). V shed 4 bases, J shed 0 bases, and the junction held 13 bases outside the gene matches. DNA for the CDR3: TGTGCCAGCAGCCGCCGGACTAGCGCCCACCCCGTCTCCTACGAGCAGTACGTC. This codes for CASSRRTSAHPVSYEQYV.

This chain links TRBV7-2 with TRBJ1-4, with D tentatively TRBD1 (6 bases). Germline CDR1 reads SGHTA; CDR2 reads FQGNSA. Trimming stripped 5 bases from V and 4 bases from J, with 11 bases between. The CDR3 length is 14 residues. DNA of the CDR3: TGTGCCAGCAGCCCTCGACAGGTTAATGAAAAACTGTTTTTT. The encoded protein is CASSPRQVNEKLFF. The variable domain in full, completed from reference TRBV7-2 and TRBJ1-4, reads GAGVSQSPSNKVTEKGKDVELRCDPISGHTALYWYRQSLGQGLEFLIYFQGNSAPDKSGLPSDRFSAERTGGSVSTLTIQRTQQEDSAVYLCASSPRQVNEKLFFGSGTQLSVL.

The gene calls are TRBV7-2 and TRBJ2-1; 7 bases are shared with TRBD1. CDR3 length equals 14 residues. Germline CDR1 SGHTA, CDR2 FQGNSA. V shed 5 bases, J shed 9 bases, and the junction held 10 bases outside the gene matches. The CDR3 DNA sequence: TGTGCCAGCAGCCAGAGACAGGGATGGTTTGAGCAGTTCTTC. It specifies CASSQRQGWFEQFF.

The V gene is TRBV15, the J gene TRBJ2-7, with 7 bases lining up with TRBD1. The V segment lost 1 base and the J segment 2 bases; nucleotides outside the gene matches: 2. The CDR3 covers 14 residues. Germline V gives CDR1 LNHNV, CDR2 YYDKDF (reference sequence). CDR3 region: CATSRAGTAYEQYF. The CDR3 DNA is TGTGCCACCAGCAGAGCCGGGACAGCCTACGAGCAGTACTTC.

DNA for the CDR3: TGTGCCACCAGCGAACTAGCCTCCATGGGGAATGAGCAGTTCTTC. Translated, it gives CATSELASMGNEQFF. The chain joins TRBV24-1 to TRBJ2-1; possibly TRBD2 for D (6 bases). The CDR3 loop spans 15 amino acids. Trimming pared 7 bases from V and 7 bases from J, leaving 19 bases between. Germline loops: CDR1 KGHDR, CDR2 SFDVKD.

This CDR3 is CSAATGALYGYTF. In nucleotides, the CDR3 is TGCAGCGCCGCGACAGGAGCTCTCTATGGCTACACCTTC. The chain is built from TRBV29-1 and TRBJ1-2; maybe TRBD1 (6 bases). V was shortened by 7 bases and J by 4 bases, with 16 bases between the two germline ends. Germline loops: CDR1 SQVTM, CDR2 ANQGSEA. The CDR3 is 13 residues long. Looking up the rest from reference TRBV29-1 and TRBJ1-2 gives the full variable domain: SAVISQKPSRDICQRGTSLTIQCQVDSQVTMMFWYRQQPGQSLTLIATANQGSEATYESGFVIDKFPISRPNLTFSTLTVSNMSPEDSSIYLCSAATGALYGYTFGSGTRLTVV.

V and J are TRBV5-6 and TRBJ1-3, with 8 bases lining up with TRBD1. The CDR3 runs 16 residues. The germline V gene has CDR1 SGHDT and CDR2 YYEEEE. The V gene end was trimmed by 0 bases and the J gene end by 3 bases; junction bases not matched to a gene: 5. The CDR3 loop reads CASSLETGAFGNTIYF. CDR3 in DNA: TGTGCCAGCAGCTTGGAGACAGGGGCTTTTGGAAACACCATATATTTT.

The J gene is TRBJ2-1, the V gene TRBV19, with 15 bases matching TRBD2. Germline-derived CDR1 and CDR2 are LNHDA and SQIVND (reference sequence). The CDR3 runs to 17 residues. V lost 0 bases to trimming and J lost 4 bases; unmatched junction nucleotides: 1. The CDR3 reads CASSIEGLAGGYNEQFF. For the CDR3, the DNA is TGTGCCAGTAGTATAGAAGGACTAGCGGGAGGGTACAATGAGCAGTTCTTC. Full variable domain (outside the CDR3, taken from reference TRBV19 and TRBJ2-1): DGGITQSPKYLFRKEGQNVTLSCEQNLNHDAMYWYRQDPGQGLRLIYYSQIVNDFQKGDIAEGYSVSREKKESFPLTVTSAQKNPTAFYLCASSIEGLAGGYNEQFFGPGTRLTVL.

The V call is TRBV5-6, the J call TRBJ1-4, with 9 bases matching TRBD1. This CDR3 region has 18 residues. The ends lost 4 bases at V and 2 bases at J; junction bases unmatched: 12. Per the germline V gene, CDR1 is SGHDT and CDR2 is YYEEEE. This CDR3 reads CASSTTGGRGVTNEKLFF. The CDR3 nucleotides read TGTGCCAGCAGCACGACAGGGGGAAGAGGGGTCACTAATGAAAAACTGTTTTTT.

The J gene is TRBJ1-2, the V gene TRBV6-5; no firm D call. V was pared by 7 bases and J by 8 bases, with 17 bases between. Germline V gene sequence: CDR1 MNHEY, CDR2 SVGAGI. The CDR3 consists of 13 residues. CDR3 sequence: CASTLNTREGYTF. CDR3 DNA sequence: TGTGCCAGCACTTTGAATACCCGCGAGGGCTACACCTTC.

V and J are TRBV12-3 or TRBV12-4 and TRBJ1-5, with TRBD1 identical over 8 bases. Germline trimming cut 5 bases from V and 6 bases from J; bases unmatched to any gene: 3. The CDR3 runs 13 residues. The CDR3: CASSPGGGQPQHF. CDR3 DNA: TGTGCCAGCAGTCCAGGGGGCGGTCAGCCCCAGCATTTT.

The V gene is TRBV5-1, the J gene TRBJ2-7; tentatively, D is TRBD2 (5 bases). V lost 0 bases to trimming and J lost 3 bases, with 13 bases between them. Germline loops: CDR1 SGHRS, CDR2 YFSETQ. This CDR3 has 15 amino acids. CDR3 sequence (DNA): TGCGCCAGCAGCTTGGTAGAGGGATCGTTCTACGAGCAGTACTTC. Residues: CASSLVEGSFYEQYF.

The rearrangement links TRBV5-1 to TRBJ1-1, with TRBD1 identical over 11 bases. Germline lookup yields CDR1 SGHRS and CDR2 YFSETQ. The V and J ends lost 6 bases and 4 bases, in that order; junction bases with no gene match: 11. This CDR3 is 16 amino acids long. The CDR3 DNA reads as TGCGCCAGCACCATGGGGACAGGGGGGTTAGTCACTGAAGCTTTCTTT. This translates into CASTMGTGGLVTEAFF. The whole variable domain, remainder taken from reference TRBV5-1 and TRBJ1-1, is KAGVTQTPRYLIKTRGQQVTLSCSPISGHRSVSWYQQTPGQGLQFLFEYFSETQRNKGNFPGRFSGRQFSNSRSEMNVSTLELGDSALYLCASTMGTGGLVTEAFFGQGTRLTVV.

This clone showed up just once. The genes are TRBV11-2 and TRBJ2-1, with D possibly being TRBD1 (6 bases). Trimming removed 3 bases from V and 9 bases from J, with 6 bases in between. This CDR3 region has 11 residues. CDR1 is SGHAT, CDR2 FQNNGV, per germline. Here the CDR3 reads CASSFRGEQFF. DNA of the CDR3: TGTGCCAGCAGCTTCAGGGGTGAGCAGTTCTTC.

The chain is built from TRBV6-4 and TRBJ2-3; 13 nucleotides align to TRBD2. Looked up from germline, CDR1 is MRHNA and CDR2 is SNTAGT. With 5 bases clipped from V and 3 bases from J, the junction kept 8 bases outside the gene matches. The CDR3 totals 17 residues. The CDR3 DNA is TGTGCCAGCAGTCCAACCGGACTAGCGGGAGCGACAGATACGCAGTATTTT. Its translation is CASSPTGLAGATDTQYF.

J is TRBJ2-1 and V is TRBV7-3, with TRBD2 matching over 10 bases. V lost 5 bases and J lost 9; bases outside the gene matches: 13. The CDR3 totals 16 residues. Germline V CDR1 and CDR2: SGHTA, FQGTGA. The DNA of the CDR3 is TGTGCCAGCAGCCCCAAGGGCCACACTAGCGGGATTGAGCAGTTCTTC. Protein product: CASSPKGHTSGIEQFF.

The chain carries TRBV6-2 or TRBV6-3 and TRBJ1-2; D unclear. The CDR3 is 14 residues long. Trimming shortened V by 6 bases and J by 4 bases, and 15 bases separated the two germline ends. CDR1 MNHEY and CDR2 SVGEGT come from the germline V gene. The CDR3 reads CASSDGVRSYGYTF. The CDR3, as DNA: TGTGCCAGCAGCGACGGGGTGAGGAGCTATGGCTACACCTTC.

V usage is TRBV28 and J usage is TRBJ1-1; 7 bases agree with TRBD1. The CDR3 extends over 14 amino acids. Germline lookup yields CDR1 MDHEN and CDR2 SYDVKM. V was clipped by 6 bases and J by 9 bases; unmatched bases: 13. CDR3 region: CASRPPHRGRKAFF. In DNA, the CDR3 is TGTGCCAGCAGGCCCCCCCACAGGGGTCGGAAAGCTTTCTTT.

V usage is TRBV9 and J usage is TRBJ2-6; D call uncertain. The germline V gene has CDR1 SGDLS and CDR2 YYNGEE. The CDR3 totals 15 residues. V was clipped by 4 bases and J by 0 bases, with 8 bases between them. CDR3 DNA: TGTGCCAGCAGCTCAGTTAACTCTGGGGCCAACGTCCTGACTTTC. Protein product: CASSSVNSGANVLTF.

In nucleotides, the CDR3 is TGTGCCAGTCCTAATTACGAGCAGTACTTC. This gives the protein CASPNYEQYF. J is TRBJ2-7 and V is TRBV19; D is unclear. CDR1 is LNHDA and CDR2 is SQIVND in the germline V gene (reference sequence). V lost 8 bases, J lost 4 bases, and 6 bases lay in between. The CDR3 is made up of 10 amino acids.

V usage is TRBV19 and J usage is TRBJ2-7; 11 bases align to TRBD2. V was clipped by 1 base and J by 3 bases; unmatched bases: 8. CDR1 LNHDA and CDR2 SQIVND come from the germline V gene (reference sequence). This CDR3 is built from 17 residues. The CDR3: CASSIGAVTSGIYEQYV. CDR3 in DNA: TGTGCCAGTAGTATAGGGGCCGTGACTAGCGGGATCTACGAGCAGTACGTC.

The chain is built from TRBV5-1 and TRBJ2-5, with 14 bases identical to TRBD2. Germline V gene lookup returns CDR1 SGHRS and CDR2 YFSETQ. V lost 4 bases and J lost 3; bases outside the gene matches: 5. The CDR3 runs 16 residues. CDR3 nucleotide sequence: TGCGCCAGCAGCCGGGGGGGACTAGCGGGAGAAGAGACCCAGTACTTC. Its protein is CASSRGGLAGEETQYF.

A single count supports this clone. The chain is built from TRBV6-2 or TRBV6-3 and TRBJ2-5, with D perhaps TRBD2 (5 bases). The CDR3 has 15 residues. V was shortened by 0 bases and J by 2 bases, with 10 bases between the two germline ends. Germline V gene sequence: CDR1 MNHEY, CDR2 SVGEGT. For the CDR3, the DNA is TGTGCCAGCAGTTACTCGCCTGGACTGCAAGAGACCCAGTACTTC. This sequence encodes CASSYSPGLQETQYF.

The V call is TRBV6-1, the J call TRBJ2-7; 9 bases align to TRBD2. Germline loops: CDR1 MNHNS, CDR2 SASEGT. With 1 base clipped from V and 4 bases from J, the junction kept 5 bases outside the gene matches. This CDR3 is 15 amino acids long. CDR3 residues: CASSEDGGRAYEQYF. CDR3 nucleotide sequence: TGTGCCAGCAGTGAAGACGGCGGGAGGGCGTACGAGCAGTACTTC.

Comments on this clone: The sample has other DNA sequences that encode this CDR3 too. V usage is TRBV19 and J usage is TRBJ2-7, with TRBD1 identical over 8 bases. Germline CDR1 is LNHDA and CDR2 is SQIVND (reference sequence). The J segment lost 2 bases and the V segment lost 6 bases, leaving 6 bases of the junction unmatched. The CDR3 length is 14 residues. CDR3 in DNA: TGTGCCAGTAGCCCCCGACAGGGGCCCTACGAGCAGTACTTC. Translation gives CASSPRQGPYEQYF.